The 16 T cell receptor beta chains given below trace back to one sample, sequenced in a study of T cell repertoires in cytomegalovirus infection. MiXCR was run by TCRdb on the reads, yielding one entry per CDR3 protein. The sample has some 400,000 distinct CDR3 sequences; under 40% are singletons. The sample was PBMCs. These receptors were taken from a human donor in good health (CMV status not recorded). Some clones in this sample may be carry-over from other donors' samples.

This chain joins TRBV6-5 and TRBJ2-5, with a tentative D call TRBD1 (5 bases). The CDR3 is 16 residues long. Trimming stripped 6 bases from V and 3 bases from J, with 20 bases between. Germline assignment: CDR1 MNHEY and CDR2 SVGAGI. The chain's CDR3 is CASSPYVTEGEETQYF. CDR3 coding DNA: TGTGCCAGCAGCCCATATGTGACAGAAGGGGAAGAGACCCAGTACTTC.

The V call is TRBV29-1, the J call TRBJ1-1; D is possibly TRBD1 (6 bases). This CDR3 region has 13 residues. Germline loops: CDR1 SQVTM, CDR2 ANQGSEA. The CDR3 nucleotides are TGCAGTTCCGGACAGATAAAGAACACTGAAGCTTTCTTT. It specifies CSSGQIKNTEAFF.

This clonotype occurred a few times. The chain links TRBV7-3 to TRBJ2-3, with D maybe TRBD2 (7 bases). The CDR3 covers 17 residues. The V end lost 0 bases, the J end lost 4 bases, and 17 bases lay between the germline ends. Germline V gene lookup returns CDR1 SGHTA and CDR2 FQGTGA. As DNA, the CDR3 is TGTGCCAGCAGCTTAACACGGGGCAGGGGAGGGTCAGATACGCAGTATTTT. Its protein is CASSLTRGRGGSDTQYF.

V and J are TRBV29-1 and TRBJ1-4, with D unresolved. Per germline, CDR1 SQVTM and CDR2 ANQGSEA. CDR3 length: 14 residues. V lost 7 bases and J lost 4, with 16 bases in between. The CDR3 region has the DNA TGCAGCGGTATGATCCGGGGATATAATGAAAAACTGTTTTTT. Translation: CSGMIRGYNEKLFF.

This chain's CDR3 is CASSHGGLAGEYNEQFF. CDR3 coding DNA: TGTGCCAGCAGCCACGGGGGACTAGCGGGGGAGTACAATGAGCAGTTCTTC. The chain recombines TRBV4-2 with TRBJ2-1; 14 nucleotides agree with TRBD2. In germline, CDR1 is LGHNA, CDR2 YNFKEQ. The CDR3 has 17 residues. V trimming: 3 bases; J trimming: 4 bases; junction bases outside the gene matches: 5.

This clonotype was recorded many times. V gene TRBV20-1 combines with J gene TRBJ2-3; 8 bases fit TRBD2. The CDR3 is 16 amino acids. Trimming at V came to 0 bases and at J to 1 base, leaving 6 bases not matched to a gene. The germline V gene has CDR1 DFQATT and CDR2 SNEGSKA (reference sequence). CDR3 in amino acids: CSARDPGGTRTDTQYF. In nucleotides, the CDR3 is TGCAGTGCTAGAGATCCGGGGGGGACCCGCACAGATACGCAGTATTTT.

V usage is TRBV2 and J usage is TRBJ1-1; D might be TRBD1 (5 bases). Germline loops: CDR1 SNHLY, CDR2 FYNNEI. V lost 9 bases, J lost 3 bases, and 8 bases lay in between. CDR3 size: 11 residues. CDR3 sequence: CARTGDTEAFF. CDR3 DNA: TGTGCCAGGACGGGGGACACTGAAGCTTTCTTT. The variable domain in full, with the rest retrieved from reference TRBV2 and TRBJ1-1, is EPEVTQTPSHQVTQMGQEVILRCVPISNHLYFYWYRQILGQKVEFLVSFYNNEISEKSEIFDDQFSVERPDGSNFTLKIRSTKLEDSAMYFCARTGDTEAFFGQGTRLTVV.

The gene calls are TRBV6-8 and TRBJ2-3, with 10 bases fitting TRBD2. The CDR3 is made up of 18 amino acids. Trimming at V came to 6 bases and at J to 3 bases, leaving 15 bases not matched to a gene. Germline values: CDR1 MNHGY, CDR2 SAAAGT. CDR3 nucleotides: TGTGCCAGCAGCACCTTAAAGCCAGCGGGGGGGCCGACAGATACGCAGTATTTT. Its translation is CASSTLKPAGGPTDTQYF.

This clonotype turned up a few times. The V and J genes are TRBV19 and TRBJ1-1; TRBD1 aligns across 8 bases. Losses at the gene ends were 6 bases for V and 1 base for J; bases not matched to a gene: 7. Germline V gene sequence: CDR1 LNHDA, CDR2 SQIVND (reference sequence). CDR3 size: 15 residues. DNA for the CDR3: TGTGCCAGTAGCCGGACAGGGTTGACGAACACTGAAGCTTTCTTT. It codes for CASSRTGLTNTEAFF.

This clonotype appeared a few times. The rearrangement joins TRBV6-2 or TRBV6-3 to TRBJ2-3; D is unresolved. This CDR3 has 13 amino acids. The V end was cut by 0 bases, the J end by 4 bases, with 5 bases between. Per the germline V gene, CDR1 is MNHEY and CDR2 is SVGEGT. CDR3 DNA: TGTGCCAGCAGTTACTCATGGTCAGATACGCAGTATTTT. Its protein product is CASSYSWSDTQYF.

The chain joins TRBV20-1 to TRBJ2-7; no clear D gene. The V end lost 0 bases, the J end lost 6 bases, and 9 bases lay between the germline ends. This CDR3 has 12 residues. CDR1 DFQATT and CDR2 SNEGSKA come from the germline V gene (reference sequence). CDR3 sequence reads: CSARDSYFEQYF. In nucleotides, the CDR3 is TGCAGTGCTAGAGATTCGTACTTCGAGCAGTACTTC.

J is TRBJ2-1 and V is TRBV24-1; 16 nucleotides match TRBD2. Germline values: CDR1 KGHDR, CDR2 SFDVKD. The CDR3 has 15 residues. Germline trimming cut 3 bases from V and 10 bases from J; bases unmatched to any gene: 2. Written as DNA, the CDR3 is TGTGCCACCAGTGATCCGGGACTAGCGGGGGGGGAGCAGTTCTTC. Amino acids: CATSDPGLAGGEQFF.

This clonotype was seen only once. The genes are TRBV4-3 and TRBJ2-6, with D possibly TRBD1 on 6 matching bases. The CDR3 sequence is 17 residues long. Germline-derived CDR1 and CDR2 are LGHNA and YSLEER. The V end was cut by 2 bases, the J end by 0 bases, with 11 bases between. The CDR3 DNA is TGCGCCAGCAGCCAAAATCCGGACAGCTCTGGGGCCAACGTCCTGACTTTC. Its protein product is CASSQNPDSSGANVLTF.

This clonotype has more than one count but fewer than ten. The chain joins TRBV29-1 to TRBJ1-5, with D possibly being TRBD1 (6 bases). The V and J ends lost 6 bases and 6 bases respectively, with 12 bases between them. CDR1 is SQVTM, CDR2 ANQGSEA, per germline. The CDR3 runs to 12 residues. The CDR3 loop reads CSVQGSGQPQHF. DNA of the CDR3: TGCAGCGTACAGGGTTCGGGTCAGCCCCAGCATTTT.

This clonotype was counted at least ten times. V usage is TRBV10-1 and J usage is TRBJ1-5; a possible D gene is TRBD1 (5 bases). The CDR3 contains 13 residues. Trimming removed 6 bases at V and 3 bases at J, with 9 bases between. Germline V gene lookup returns CDR1 WNHNN and CDR2 SYGVQD (reference sequence). CDR3 DNA: TGCGCCAGCAGCGTAGGGGTCAATCAGCCCCAGCATTTT. Its protein is CASSVGVNQPQHF.

This clonotype was detected only a few times. The V gene is TRBV14, the J gene TRBJ2-3; D remains unclear. The CDR3 runs 16 residues. V was shortened by 2 bases and J by 0 bases, with 12 bases between the two germline ends. CDR1 is SGHDN and CDR2 is FVKESK in the germline V gene. The CDR3 loop reads CASSQYLQLSTDTQYF. DNA for the CDR3: TGTGCCAGCAGCCAATATCTACAGCTAAGCACAGATACGCAGTATTTT.